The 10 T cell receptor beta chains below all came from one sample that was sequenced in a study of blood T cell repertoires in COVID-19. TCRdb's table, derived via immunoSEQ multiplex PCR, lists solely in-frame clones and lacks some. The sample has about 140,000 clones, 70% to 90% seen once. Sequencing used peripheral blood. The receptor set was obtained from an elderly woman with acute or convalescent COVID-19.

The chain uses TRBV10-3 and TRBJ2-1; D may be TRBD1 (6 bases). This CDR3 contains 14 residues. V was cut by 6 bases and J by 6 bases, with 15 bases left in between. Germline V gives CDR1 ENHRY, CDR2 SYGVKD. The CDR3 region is CAIRDTGTPNEQFF. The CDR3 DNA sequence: TGTGCCATCAGAGACACAGGGACCCCCAATGAGCAGTTCTTC.

The CDR3 DNA sequence: TGTGCCAGCAGCTTGGTCTCGCGGGGGGACGTTGAGACCCAGTACTTC. Its translation: CASSLVSRGDVETQYF. The rearrangement uses TRBV5-6 and TRBJ2-5; 8 bases line up with TRBD2. V shed 0 bases, J shed 5 bases, and the junction held 9 bases outside the gene matches. Germline CDR1 SGHDT, CDR2 YYEEEE. The CDR3 length is 16 residues.

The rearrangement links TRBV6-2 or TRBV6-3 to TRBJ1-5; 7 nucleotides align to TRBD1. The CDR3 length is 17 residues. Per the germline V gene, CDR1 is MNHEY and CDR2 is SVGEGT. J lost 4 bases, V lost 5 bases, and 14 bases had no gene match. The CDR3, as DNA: TGTGCCAGCAGTCGGACACCGGGACAGCCAGAAAATCAGCCCCAGCATTTT. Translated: CASSRTPGQPENQPQHF.

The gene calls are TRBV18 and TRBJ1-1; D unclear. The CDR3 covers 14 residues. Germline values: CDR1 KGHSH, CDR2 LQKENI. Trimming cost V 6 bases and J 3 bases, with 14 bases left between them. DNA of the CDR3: TGTGCCAGCTCCGCGTCAAGTCAGGACACTGAAGCTTTCTTT. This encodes CASSASSQDTEAFF.

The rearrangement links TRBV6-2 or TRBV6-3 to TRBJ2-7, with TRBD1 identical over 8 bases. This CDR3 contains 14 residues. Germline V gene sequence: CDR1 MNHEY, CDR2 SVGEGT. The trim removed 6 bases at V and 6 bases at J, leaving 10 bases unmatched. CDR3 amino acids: CASSPGTGVGEQYF. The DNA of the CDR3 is TGTGCCAGCAGCCCCGGGACAGGTGTCGGCGAGCAGTACTTC.

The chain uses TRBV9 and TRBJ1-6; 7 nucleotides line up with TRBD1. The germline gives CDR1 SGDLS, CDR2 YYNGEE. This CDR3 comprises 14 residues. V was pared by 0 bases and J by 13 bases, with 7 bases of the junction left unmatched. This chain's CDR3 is CASSVEAGGFPLHF. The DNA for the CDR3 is TGTGCCAGCAGCGTAGAGGCAGGGGGATTCCCCCTCCACTTT.

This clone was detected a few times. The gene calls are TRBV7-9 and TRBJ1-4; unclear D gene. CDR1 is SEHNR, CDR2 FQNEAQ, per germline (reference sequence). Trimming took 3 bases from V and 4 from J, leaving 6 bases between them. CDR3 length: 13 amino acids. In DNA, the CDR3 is TGTGCCAGCAGCTTGGCAATTAATGAAAAACTGTTTTTT. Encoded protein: CASSLAINEKLFF.

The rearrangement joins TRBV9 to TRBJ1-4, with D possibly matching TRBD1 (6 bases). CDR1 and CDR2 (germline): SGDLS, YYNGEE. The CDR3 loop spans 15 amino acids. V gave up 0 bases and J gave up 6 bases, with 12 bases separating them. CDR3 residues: CASSVAGQPYEKLFF. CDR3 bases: TGTGCCAGCAGCGTAGCCGGACAGCCTTATGAAAAACTGTTTTTT.

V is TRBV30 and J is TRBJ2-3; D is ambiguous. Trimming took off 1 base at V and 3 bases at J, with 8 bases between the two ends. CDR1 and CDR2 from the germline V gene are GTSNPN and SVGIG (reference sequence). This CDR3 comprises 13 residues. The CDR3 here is CAWSAGSTDTQYF. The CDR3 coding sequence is TGTGCCTGGAGTGCAGGCTCTACAGATACGCAGTATTTT.

The CDR3 bases are TGTGCCAGCAGACCACAGGGGGCGGGTGAAAAACTGTTTTTT. Its translation is CASRPQGAGEKLFF. The rearrangement joins TRBV3-1 (or the pseudogene TRBV3-2) to TRBJ1-4; 9 nucleotides line up with TRBD1. V shed 6 bases and J 7 bases; nucleotides not matched to a gene: 6. The CDR3 length is 14 residues. Germline CDR1 reads LGHDT; CDR2 reads YNNKEL (reference sequence).